Listed below are T cell receptor beta chains from one sample, sequenced in a study of shared clonotypes between healthy human individuals. Method: immunoSEQ multiplex PCR; TCRdb's copy keeps in-frame clones and lacks some. The sample shows millions of clones, approximately 90% of them seen only once. Source material: naive CD4+ T cells sorted from blood. The receptors were gathered from a man aged 18-30 years in good health. The conserved cysteine and the conserved F or W are not part of the CDR3 here.

j_gene: TRBJ1-4
v_gene: TRBV5-4
CDR3aa: ASSFWGAREKLF

j_gene: TRBJ1-5
v_gene: TRBV25-1
CDR3aa: ASGRGNQPQH

j_gene: TRBJ2-1
v_gene: TRBV2
CDR3aa: ASSLDSYNEQF

j_gene: TRBJ1-1
v_gene: TRBV10-2
CDR3aa: ASSEGQGGNTEAF

j_gene: TRBJ2-5
v_gene: TRBV5-1
CDR3aa: ASSLIGDLQETQY

j_gene: TRBJ2-5
v_gene: TRBV6-6
CDR3aa: ASSYNSGETQY

j_gene: TRBJ1-4
v_gene: TRBV27
CDR3aa: ASSLSGRLNEKLF

j_gene: TRBJ2-7
v_gene: TRBV6-1
CDR3aa: ASSEVGGWYEQY

j_gene: TRBJ2-5
v_gene: TRBV5-1
CDR3aa: ASLSGRGEETQY

j_gene: TRBJ1-1
v_gene: TRBV9
CDR3aa: ASSGPGTLNTEAF

j_gene: TRBJ2-2
v_gene: TRBV19
CDR3aa: ASSIGGNTGELF

j_gene: TRBJ2-3
v_gene: TRBV18
CDR3aa: ASSPDWLRTDTQY

j_gene: TRBJ2-5
v_gene: TRBV2
CDR3aa: ASRGTSGGPWATQY

j_gene: TRBJ2-1
v_gene: TRBV29-1
CDR3aa: SAIGMFASSYNEQF

j_gene: TRBJ1-4
v_gene: TRBV19
CDR3aa: ASSRQGKTNEKLF

j_gene: TRBJ1-5
v_gene: TRBV6-5
CDR3aa: ASSRGRSRNQPQH

j_gene: TRBJ2-6
v_gene: TRBV5-6
CDR3aa: ASNPIRGSGANVLT